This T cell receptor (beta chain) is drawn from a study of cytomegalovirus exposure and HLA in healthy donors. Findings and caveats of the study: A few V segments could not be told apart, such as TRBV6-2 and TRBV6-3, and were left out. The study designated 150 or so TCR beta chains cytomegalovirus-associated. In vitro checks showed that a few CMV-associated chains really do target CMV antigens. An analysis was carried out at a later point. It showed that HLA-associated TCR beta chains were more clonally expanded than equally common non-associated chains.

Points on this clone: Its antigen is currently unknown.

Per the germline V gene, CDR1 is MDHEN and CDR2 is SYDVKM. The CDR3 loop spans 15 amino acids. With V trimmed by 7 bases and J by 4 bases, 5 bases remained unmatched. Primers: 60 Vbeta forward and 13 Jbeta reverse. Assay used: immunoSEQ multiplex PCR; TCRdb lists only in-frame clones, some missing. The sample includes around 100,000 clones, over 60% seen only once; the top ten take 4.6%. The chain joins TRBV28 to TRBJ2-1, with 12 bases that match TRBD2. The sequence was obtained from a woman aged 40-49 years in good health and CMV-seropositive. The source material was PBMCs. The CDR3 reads CASTPTSGSYNEQFF. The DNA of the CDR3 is TGTGCCAGCACCCCGACTAGCGGGAGTTACAATGAGCAGTTCTTC.